A selection of T cell receptor beta chains follows, all from one sample in a study of blood T cell repertoires in COVID-19. Data came from immunoSEQ multiplex PCR; TCRdb stores just in-frame clones and leaves some out. The table records about 280,000 clones, approximately 85% of them present only once. Sequenced material: peripheral blood. Every receptor here comes from a man aged 18 to 30 with active or convalescent COVID-19. CDR3s leave out the opening cysteine and the closing phenylalanine or tryptophan. Fields, in order: V gene, J gene, CDR3 protein.

TRBV4-3	TRBJ1-2	ASSQDPGTAYGYT
TRBV5-4	TRBJ2-7	ASSQQDRGYEQY
TRBV7-8	TRBJ1-5	ASSFGSNQPQH
TRBV5-6	TRBJ1-6	ASSLTGADSPLH
TRBV18	TRBJ2-5	ASSLGHQETQY
TRBV11-2	TRBJ2-7	ASSTDRRGEQY
TRBV11-2	TRBJ2-2	ASSPGGPHTGELF
TRBV3-1/TRBV3-2	TRBJ2-5	ATGDRVKETQY
TRBV9	TRBJ2-7	ASSPTDRKYEQY
TRBV11-2	TRBJ2-7	ASSLLEYEQY
TRBV12-5	TRBJ1-6	ASGTRQGIRNSPLH
TRBV10-3	TRBJ2-3	AISEGTGASTDTQY
TRBV5-5	TRBJ2-6	ASSLETGGSGANVLT
TRBV5-6	TRBJ1-2	ASSSDTVNGYT
TRBV3-1/TRBV3-2	TRBJ2-2	ASSQSGVMNTGELF
TRBV7-2	TRBJ2-5	ASSLSFEETQY
TRBV27	TRBJ2-1	ASSLRLPGEQF
TRBV27	TRBJ2-7	ASSSTASNNYEQY
TRBV21-1	TRBJ1-3	ASSKALVIGGYSGNTIY
TRBV5-1	TRBJ2-7	ASSTGQGISEQY
TRBV6-5	TRBJ2-7	ASSYRDRGEQY
TRBV4-1	TRBJ1-1	ASSLHPGQGKAF
TRBV9	TRBJ2-1	ASSPRGGKLGYNEQF
TRBV2	TRBJ1-2	ASSEMTIWDYGYT
TRBV29-1	TRBJ1-1	SVSTTGLITEAF
TRBV5-1	TRBJ2-1	ASSSDTASYNEQF
TRBV15	TRBJ2-5	ATSRAIRAGGQETQY
TRBV11-2	TRBJ2-7	ASSFDRAHEQY
TRBV4-2	TRBJ1-6	ASSLKAEGNSPLH
TRBV6-5	TRBJ1-1	ASSYEGSWTEAF
TRBV4-3	TRBJ1-2	ASSQGTDRGYGYT
TRBV19	TRBJ1-5	ASSPRTGPNQPQH
TRBV4-1	TRBJ2-7	ASSQAGLAGDYEQY
TRBV3-1/TRBV3-2	TRBJ1-2	ASSQDAGNYGYT
TRBV9	TRBJ1-2	ASSGGQGILTGYT
TRBV15	TRBJ2-5	ATTPRPGLAETQY
TRBV3-1/TRBV3-2	TRBJ1-4	ASSPDSSTNEKLF
TRBV18	TRBJ1-1	ASSPDSEVSYVEAF
TRBV5-6	TRBJ2-7	ASSVGRTGTYEQY
TRBV4-1	TRBJ2-5	ASSQDGLAGSLQAQY
TRBV13	TRBJ2-3	ASSSRTTSTDTQY
TRBV12-5	TRBJ2-3	ASGWGVASTDTQY
TRBV7-9	TRBJ1-2	ASSPRGRQGPYGYT
TRBV10-2	TRBJ2-7	ASSNRGEQY
TRBV7-9	TRBJ2-7	ASSHGQVGYEQY
TRBV13	TRBJ1-2	ASSYSRGLGYT
TRBV27	TRBJ1-2	ASSPRGYANYGYT
TRBV9	TRBJ1-1	ASSVELNTEAF
TRBV27	TRBJ1-6	ASSSTPGTVYNSPLH
TRBV5-4	TRBJ1-1	ASSIVTDRQTEAF
TRBV5-1	TRBJ1-1	ASSFNAENTEAF
TRBV4-3	TRBJ2-7	ASSHGQGAVYEQY
TRBV2	TRBJ1-1	ASSTGFTEAF
TRBV18	TRBJ1-2	ASSPGQEANYGYT
TRBV4-1	TRBJ2-2	ASSQGLAGAPTGELF
TRBV5-6	TRBJ1-1	ASSQQWTEAF
TRBV3-1/TRBV3-2	TRBJ2-3	ASSQEYDTQY
TRBV7-9	TRBJ1-4	ASSLPPDRSELF
TRBV6-1	TRBJ2-3	ASSDTSTDTQY